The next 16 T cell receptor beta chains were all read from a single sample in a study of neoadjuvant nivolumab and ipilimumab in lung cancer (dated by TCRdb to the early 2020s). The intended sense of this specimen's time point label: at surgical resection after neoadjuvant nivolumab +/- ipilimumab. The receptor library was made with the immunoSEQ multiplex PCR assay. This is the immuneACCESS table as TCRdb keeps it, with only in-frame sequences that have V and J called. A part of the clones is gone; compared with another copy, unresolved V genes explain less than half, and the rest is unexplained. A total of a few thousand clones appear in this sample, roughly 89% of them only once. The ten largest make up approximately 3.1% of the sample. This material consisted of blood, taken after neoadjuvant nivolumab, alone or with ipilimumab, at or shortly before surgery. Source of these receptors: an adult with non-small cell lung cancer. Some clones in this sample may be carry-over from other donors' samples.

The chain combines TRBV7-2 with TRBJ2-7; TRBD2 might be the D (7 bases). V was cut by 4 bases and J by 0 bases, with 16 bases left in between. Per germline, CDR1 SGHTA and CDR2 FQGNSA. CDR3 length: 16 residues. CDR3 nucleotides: TGTGCCAGCAGCTACCAGGGAGGGGGGAGCTCCTACGAGCAGTACTTC. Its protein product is CASSYQGGGSSYEQYF.

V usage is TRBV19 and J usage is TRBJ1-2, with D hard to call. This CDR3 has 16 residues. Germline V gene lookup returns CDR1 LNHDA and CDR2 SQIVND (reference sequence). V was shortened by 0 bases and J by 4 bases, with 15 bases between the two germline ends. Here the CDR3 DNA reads TGTGCCAGTAGTATAGATCACGGCACGAGCTCCTATGGCTACACCTTC. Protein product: CASSIDHGTSSYGYTF.

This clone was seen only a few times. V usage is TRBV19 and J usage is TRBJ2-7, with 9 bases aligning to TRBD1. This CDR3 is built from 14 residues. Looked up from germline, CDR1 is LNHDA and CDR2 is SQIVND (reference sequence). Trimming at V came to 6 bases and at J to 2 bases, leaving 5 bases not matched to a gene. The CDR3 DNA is TGTGCCAGTAGCACAGGGGGCGCCGCCTACGAGCAGTACTTC. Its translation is CASSTGGAAYEQYF.

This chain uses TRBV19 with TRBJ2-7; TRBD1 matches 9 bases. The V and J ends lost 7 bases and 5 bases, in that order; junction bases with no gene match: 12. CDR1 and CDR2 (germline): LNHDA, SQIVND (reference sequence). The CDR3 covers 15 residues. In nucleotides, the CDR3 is TGTGCCAGTAACCCCGGGACAGGGAATGTCAACGAGCAGTACTTC. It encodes CASNPGTGNVNEQYF.

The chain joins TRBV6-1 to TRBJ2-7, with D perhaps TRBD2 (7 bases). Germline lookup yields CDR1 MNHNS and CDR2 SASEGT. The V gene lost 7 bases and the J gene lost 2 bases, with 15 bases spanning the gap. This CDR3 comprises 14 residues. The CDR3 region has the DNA TGTGCCAGCAAAAACCGGGGGGCGACCTACGAGCAGTACTTC. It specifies CASKNRGATYEQYF.

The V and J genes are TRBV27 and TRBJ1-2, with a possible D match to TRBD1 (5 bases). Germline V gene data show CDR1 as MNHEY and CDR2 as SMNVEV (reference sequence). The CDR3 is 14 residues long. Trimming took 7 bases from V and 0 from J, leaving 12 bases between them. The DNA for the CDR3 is TGTGCCAGCAAAGGGACGGAGACTAACTATGGCTACACCTTC. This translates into CASKGTETNYGYTF.

CDR3 nucleotides: TGTGCCAGCTCCCAGCACAGTGAAGCTTTCTTT. It translates to CASSQHSEAFF. The gene calls are TRBV18 and TRBJ1-1; D is ambiguous. The CDR3 consists of 11 residues. V was shortened by 6 bases and J by 7 bases, with 9 bases between the two germline ends. Per germline, CDR1 KGHSH and CDR2 LQKENI.

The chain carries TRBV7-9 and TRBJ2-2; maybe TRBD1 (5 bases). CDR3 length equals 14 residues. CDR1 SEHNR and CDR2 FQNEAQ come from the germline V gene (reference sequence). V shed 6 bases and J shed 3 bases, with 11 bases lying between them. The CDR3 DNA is TGTGCCAGCAGACGAGCAGGGTACACCGGGGAGCTGTTTTTT. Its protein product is CASRRAGYTGELFF.

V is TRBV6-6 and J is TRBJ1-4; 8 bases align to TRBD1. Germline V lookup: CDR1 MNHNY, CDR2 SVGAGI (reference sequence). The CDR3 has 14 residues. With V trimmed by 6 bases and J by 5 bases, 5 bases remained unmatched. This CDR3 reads CASREDRVNEKLFF. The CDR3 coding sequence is TGTGCCAGCAGGGAGGACAGGGTGAATGAAAAACTGTTTTTT.

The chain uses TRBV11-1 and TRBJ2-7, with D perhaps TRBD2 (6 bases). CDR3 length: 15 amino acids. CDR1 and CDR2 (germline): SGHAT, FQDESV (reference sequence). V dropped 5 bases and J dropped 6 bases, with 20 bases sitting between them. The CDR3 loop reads CASSLAGGPKREQYF. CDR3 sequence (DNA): TGTGCCAGCAGCCTTGCCGGAGGGCCGAAACGCGAGCAGTACTTC.

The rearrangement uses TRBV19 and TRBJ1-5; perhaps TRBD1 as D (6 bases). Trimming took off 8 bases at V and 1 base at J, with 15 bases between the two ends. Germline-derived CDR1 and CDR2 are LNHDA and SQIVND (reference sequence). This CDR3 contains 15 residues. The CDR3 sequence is CASAPGEWSNQPQHF. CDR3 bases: TGTGCCAGTGCACCAGGGGAGTGGAGCAATCAGCCCCAGCATTTT.

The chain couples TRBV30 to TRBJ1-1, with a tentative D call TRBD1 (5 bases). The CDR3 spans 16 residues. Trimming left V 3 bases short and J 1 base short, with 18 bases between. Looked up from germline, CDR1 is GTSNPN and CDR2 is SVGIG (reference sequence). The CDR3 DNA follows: TGTGCCTGGAGGGGGGACCGGTTCACTGGGAACACTGAAGCTTTCTTT. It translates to CAWRGDRFTGNTEAFF.

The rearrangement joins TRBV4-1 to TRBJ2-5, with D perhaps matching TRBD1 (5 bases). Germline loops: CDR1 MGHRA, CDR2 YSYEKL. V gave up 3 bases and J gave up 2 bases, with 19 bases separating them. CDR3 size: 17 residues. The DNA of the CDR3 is TGCGCCAGCAGCCATTCCCGACAGAGGTCCGGGCAAGAGACCCAGTACTTC. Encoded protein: CASSHSRQRSGQETQYF.

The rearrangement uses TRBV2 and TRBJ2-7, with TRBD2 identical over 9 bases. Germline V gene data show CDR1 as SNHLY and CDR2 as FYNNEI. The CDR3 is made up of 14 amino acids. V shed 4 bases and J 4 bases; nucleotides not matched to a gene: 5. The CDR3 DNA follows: TGTGCCAGCAGTGGAGGGACTAGCTGGTACGAGCAGTACTTC. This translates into CASSGGTSWYEQYF.

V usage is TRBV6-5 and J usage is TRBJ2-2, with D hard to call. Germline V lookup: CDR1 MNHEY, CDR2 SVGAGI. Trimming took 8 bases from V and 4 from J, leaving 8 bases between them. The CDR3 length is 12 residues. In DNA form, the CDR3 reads TGTGCCAGCTCATCCGGCACCGGGGAGCTGTTTTTT. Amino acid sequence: CASSSGTGELFF.

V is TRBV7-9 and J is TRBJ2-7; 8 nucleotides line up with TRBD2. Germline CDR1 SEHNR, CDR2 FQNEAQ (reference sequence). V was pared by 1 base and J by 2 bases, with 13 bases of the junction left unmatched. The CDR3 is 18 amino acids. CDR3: CASSLVKPPSGPTYEQYF. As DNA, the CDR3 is TGTGCCAGCAGCTTAGTAAAGCCCCCTAGCGGGCCAACCTACGAGCAGTACTTC.